The sequence of this T cell receptor (beta chain) was determined in a study of human T cells and chemical hapten exposure. Overall study context: Each patient's scalp received weekly diphenylcyclopropenone throughout the approximately 23-week study.

The time point here: patch test 1, 2 weeks after DPC sensitization. The sample's treatment: therapeutic diphenylcyclopropenone sensitization with weekly scalp DPC. Each patch-test visit's blood sample preceded patch application. Unique molecular identifiers were attached to individual cDNA molecules within the library. Each CDR3 protein gets one entry after TCRdb re-called the RACE reads with MiXCR. The table records approximately 350,000 distinct CDR3 sequences, approximately 6.9% of them present only once. This clonotype was counted many times. The V gene's germline CDR1 is SGHDN and CDR2 FVKESK. V shed 3 bases and J shed 5 bases, with 15 bases lying between them. The CDR3 runs to 15 residues.

The source material was whole blood, sampled in connection with sensitization to the hapten diphenylcyclopropenone (DPC). This sequence was found in a woman aged 18-30 years with alopecia areata. Some clones in this sample may be carry-over from other donors' samples. The V and J genes are TRBV14 and TRBJ2-3; D remains ambiguous. CDR3 sequence reads: CASSHRLPARDTQYF. The CDR3 coding sequence is TGTGCCAGCAGCCACCGCCTCCCGGCGAGAGATACGCAGTATTTT.